A selection of T cell receptor beta chains follows, all from one sample in a study of blood T cell repertoires in COVID-19. Here immunoSEQ multiplex PCR was the method, and the copy in TCRdb shows in-frame clones only, minus some. The data hold fewer than 500,000 clones, with about 89% observed a single time. Sequenced input: peripheral blood. These receptors came from a woman between 25 and 40 years old with acute or convalescent COVID-19. CDR3s include the opening cysteine and the closing phenylalanine or tryptophan.

CDR3 length,V gene,J gene,CDR3 protein
14,TRBV4-1,TRBJ2-7,CASSPGTGGAEQYF
15,TRBV7-9,TRBJ1-5,CASSEGTASNQPQHF
15,TRBV18,TRBJ2-7,CASSPVRDRGIEQYF
15,TRBV7-3,TRBJ2-5,CASSLTSGGGETQYF
13,TRBV29-1,TRBJ2-5,CSVETATKETQYF
12,TRBV29-1,TRBJ1-3,CSVEDQGNTIYF
16,TRBV30,TRBJ2-5,CAWSGQLAGGKETQYF
15,TRBV20-1,TRBJ1-1,CSASPGQGPNTEAFF
15,TRBV3-1/TRBV3-2,TRBJ1-4,CASRHSSGNYEKLFF
16,TRBV11-2,TRBJ1-3,CASSSQQGISGNTIYF
13,TRBV11-2,TRBJ2-5,CASSPGIAETQYF
16,TRBV27,TRBJ2-5,CASSSRTPQGVETQYF
16,TRBV27,TRBJ1-5,CASSLGPDSLRQPQHF
15,TRBV7-9,TRBJ1-4,CASSPIQGAREKLFF
13,TRBV10-1,TRBJ1-6,CASSLQANSPLHF
15,TRBV5-1,TRBJ1-6,CASSLAGSYNSPLHF
12,TRBV2,TRBJ1-2,CASSSTGIGYTF
14,TRBV5-4,TRBJ2-7,CASSLNPGSYEQYF
14,TRBV21-1,TRBJ1-1,CASSKGTGNTEAFF
17,TRBV10-3,TRBJ2-3,CAISRLAGGGSTDTQYF
14,TRBV5-3,TRBJ1-3,CARSFAVSGNTIYF
16,TRBV5-4,TRBJ1-2,CASSFGRRGGTYGYTF
15,TRBV25-1,TRBJ2-5,CASSLSGTGSETQYF
11,TRBV5-5,TRBJ1-4,CASSLVGKLFF
14,TRBV20-1,TRBJ1-1,CSASTTGGETEAFF
13,TRBV3-1/TRBV3-2,TRBJ1-1,CASSQVLGSEAFF
16,TRBV19,TRBJ2-5,CASVWPAGNTEETQYF
14,TRBV27,TRBJ1-1,CASSQGGGLAEAFF
13,TRBV4-1,TRBJ2-3,CASSQGLTDTQYF
13,TRBV28,TRBJ2-1,CASSGQGLAGQFF
14,TRBV19,TRBJ1-4,CASTPATQAEKLFF
15,TRBV5-1,TRBJ1-2,CASSLAVNGGYGYTF
15,TRBV2,TRBJ1-4,CASSEETGENEKLFF
16,TRBV27,TRBJ2-5,CASSPHRPSGVKTQYF
14,TRBV4-2,TRBJ1-5,CASSQAGGDQPQHF
15,TRBV4-1,TRBJ2-7,CASSLDPGRSYEQYF
16,TRBV27,TRBJ1-2,CASSSSPTGTRYGYTF
13,TRBV30,TRBJ2-7,CAWRGTGGRVQYF
18,TRBV6-1,TRBJ2-3,CASSVAGASLGSTDTQYF
16,TRBV11-2,TRBJ1-4,CASSSFSSTGGEKLFF
15,TRBV6-5,TRBJ2-3,CASRGLAGGGDTQYF
15,TRBV10-1,TRBJ2-1,CASSVGGTGLDEQFF
13,TRBV9,TRBJ2-5,CASSVVSGETQYF
14,TRBV10-3,TRBJ2-7,CAISSGTGDYEQYF
13,TRBV28,TRBJ1-2,CASSQQGGFGYTF
11,TRBV29-1,TRBJ2-1,CSVPWGQAQFF
14,TRBV6-2/TRBV6-3,TRBJ1-1,CASSGPGSWTEAFF
15,TRBV5-1,TRBJ1-2,CASSPEGFGLYGYTF
13,TRBV12-3/TRBV12-4,TRBJ2-2,CASSALLSGELFF
16,TRBV7-2,TRBJ2-3,CASSPEGAGPTDTQYF
13,TRBV5-1,TRBJ1-6,CASSLASRSPLHF
15,TRBV10-1,TRBJ2-5,CASSDPSGGAKTQYF
15,TRBV6-5,TRBJ2-7,CASSRGDRSSYEQYF